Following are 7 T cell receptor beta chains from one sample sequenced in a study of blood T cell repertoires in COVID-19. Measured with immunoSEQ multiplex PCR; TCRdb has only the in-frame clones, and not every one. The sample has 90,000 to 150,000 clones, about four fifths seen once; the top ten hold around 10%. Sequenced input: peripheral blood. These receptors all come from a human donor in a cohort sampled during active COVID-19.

Here the CDR3 reads CASRRGQGNTEAFF. The CDR3 coding sequence is TGCGCCAGCAGGCGAGGACAGGGCAACACTGAAGCTTTCTTT. The rearrangement joins TRBV5-1 to TRBJ1-1; 8 bases fit TRBD1. Germline CDR1 is SGHRS and CDR2 is YFSETQ. This CDR3 is built from 14 residues. The ends lost 5 bases at V and 2 bases at J; junction bases unmatched: 5.

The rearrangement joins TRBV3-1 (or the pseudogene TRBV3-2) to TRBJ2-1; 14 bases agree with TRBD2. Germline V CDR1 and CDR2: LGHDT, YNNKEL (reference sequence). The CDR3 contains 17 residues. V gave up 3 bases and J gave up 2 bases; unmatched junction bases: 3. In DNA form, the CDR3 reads TGTGCCAGCAGCCAGGGACTAGCGGGGGTCACCTACAATGAGCAGTTCTTC. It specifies CASSQGLAGVTYNEQFF.

CDR3 DNA: TGTGCCAGCAGTTTCGCTAGGTCGGGGGATGAGCAGTTCTTC. Amino acid sequence: CASSFARSGDEQFF. This sequence joins TRBV28 and TRBJ2-1, with D maybe TRBD2 (6 bases). The CDR3 has 14 residues. Germline lookup yields CDR1 MDHEN and CDR2 SYDVKM. V shed 3 bases and J shed 8 bases, with 14 bases lying between them.

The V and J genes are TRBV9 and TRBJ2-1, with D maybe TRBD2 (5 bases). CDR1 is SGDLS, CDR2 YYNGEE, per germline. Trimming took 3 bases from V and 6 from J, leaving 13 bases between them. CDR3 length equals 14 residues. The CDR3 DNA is TGTGCCAGCAGCGCGCCCTGGGGAGTCAATGAGCAGTTCTTC. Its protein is CASSAPWGVNEQFF.

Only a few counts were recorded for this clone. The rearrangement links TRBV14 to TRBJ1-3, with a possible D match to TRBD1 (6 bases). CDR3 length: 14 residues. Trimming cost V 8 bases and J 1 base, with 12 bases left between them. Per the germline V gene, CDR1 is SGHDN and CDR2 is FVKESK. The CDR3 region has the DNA TGTGCCAGCCGAAAGGGGGGGTCTGGAAACACCATATATTTT. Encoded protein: CASRKGGSGNTIYF.

In nucleotides, the CDR3 is TGTGCCAGTAGTATAAGCTCCCCCGGGGCAGGGGAGATCTCTGGCTACACCTTC. It is translated as CASSISSPGAGEISGYTF. The J gene is TRBJ1-2, the V gene TRBV19; perhaps TRBD1 as D (6 bases). CDR3 length: 18 residues. V lost 2 bases, J lost 7 bases, and 26 bases lay in between. Germline assignment: CDR1 LNHDA and CDR2 SQIVND (reference sequence). The full variable domain, with the rest looked up from reference TRBV19 and TRBJ1-2, is DGGITQSPKYLFRKEGQNVTLSCEQNLNHDAMYWYRQDPGQGLRLIYYSQIVNDFQKGDIAEGYSVSREKKESFPLTVTSAQKNPTAFYLCASSISSPGAGEISGYTFGSGTRLTVV.

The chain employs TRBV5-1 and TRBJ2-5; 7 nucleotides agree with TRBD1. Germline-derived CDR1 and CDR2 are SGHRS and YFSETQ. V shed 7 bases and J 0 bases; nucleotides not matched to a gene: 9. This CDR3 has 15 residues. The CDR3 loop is CASGPGQRYQETQYF. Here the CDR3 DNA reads TGCGCCAGCGGCCCGGGACAGCGTTACCAAGAGACCCAGTACTTC.